The T cell receptor beta chain described here comes from a study of siplizumab effects on memory and regulatory T cells. With respect to this clone: Its antigen is still unknown.

TCRdb's table, derived via immunoSEQ multiplex PCR, lists solely in-frame clones and lacks some. The sample lists tens of thousands of clones, over 80% occurring once. The V gene end was trimmed by 5 bases and the J gene end by 6 bases; junction bases not matched to a gene: 14. Per the germline V gene, CDR1 is SGHAT and CDR2 is FQNNGV. The CDR3 is 16 amino acids. Broader study findings: Among alloreactive clones, only a minor fraction mapped to unstimulated subsets.

Sequenced sample: memory CD4+ T cells sorted from blood. This chain joins TRBV11-2 and TRBJ2-7, with 9 bases fitting TRBD1. The source is a human donor in good health. Here the CDR3 DNA reads TGTGCCAGCAGCCCGCCCATAGGGACAGGGCGCTTCGAGCAGTACTTC. Protein: CASSPPIGTGRFEQYF.